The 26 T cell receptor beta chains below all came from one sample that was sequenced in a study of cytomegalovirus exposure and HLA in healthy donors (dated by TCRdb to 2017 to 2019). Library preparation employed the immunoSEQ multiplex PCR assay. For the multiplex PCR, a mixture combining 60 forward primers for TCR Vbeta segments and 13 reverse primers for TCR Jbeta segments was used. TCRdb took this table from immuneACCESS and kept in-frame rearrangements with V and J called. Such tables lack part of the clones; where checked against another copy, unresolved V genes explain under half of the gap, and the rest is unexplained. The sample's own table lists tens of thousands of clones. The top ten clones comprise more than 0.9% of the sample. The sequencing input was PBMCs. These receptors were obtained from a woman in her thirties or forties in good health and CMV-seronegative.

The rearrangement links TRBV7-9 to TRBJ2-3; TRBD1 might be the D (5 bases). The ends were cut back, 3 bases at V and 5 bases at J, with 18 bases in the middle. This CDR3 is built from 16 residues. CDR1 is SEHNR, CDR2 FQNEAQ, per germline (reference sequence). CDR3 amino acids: CASSFFQGGKRDTQYF. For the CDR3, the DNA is TGTGCCAGCAGCTTTTTTCAGGGCGGTAAGCGAGATACGCAGTATTTT.

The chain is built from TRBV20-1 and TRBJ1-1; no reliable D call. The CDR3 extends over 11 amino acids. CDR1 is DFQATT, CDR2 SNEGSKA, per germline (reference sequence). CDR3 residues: CSHLGRKEAFF. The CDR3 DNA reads TGCAGCCATCTTGGCAGGAAGGAAGCTTTCTTT.

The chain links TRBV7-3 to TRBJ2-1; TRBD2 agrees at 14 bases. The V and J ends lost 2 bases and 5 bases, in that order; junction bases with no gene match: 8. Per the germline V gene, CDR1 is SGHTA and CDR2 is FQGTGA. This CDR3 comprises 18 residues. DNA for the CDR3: TGTGCCAGCAGCTTAGGGTTGACTAGCGGGAGGGTTGACAATGAGCAGTTCTTC. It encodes CASSLGLTSGRVDNEQFF.

Here the CDR3 DNA reads TGTGCCACCTTTGCCTCGGGACTAGCGGGAGGGCCCCAGTTCTTC. Translation: CATFASGLAGGPQFF. The chain combines TRBV28 with TRBJ2-1; 16 bases are shared with TRBD2. V shed 10 bases, J shed 13 bases, and the junction held 13 bases outside the gene matches. Germline V gene lookup returns CDR1 MDHEN and CDR2 SYDVKM. This CDR3 has 15 amino acids.

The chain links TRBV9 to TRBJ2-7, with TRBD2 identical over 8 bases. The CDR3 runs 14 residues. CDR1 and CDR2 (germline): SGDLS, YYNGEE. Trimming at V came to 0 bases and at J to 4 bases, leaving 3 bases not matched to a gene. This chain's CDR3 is CASSVASGQYEQYF. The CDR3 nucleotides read TGTGCCAGCAGCGTAGCTAGCGGGCAATACGAGCAGTACTTC.

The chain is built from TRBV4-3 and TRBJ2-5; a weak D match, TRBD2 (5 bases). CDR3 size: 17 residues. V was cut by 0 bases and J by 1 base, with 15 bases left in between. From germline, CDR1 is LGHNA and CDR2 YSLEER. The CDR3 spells CASSQEYSSTFQETQYF. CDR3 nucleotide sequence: TGCGCCAGCAGCCAAGAGTATTCTAGCACATTCCAAGAGACCCAGTACTTC.

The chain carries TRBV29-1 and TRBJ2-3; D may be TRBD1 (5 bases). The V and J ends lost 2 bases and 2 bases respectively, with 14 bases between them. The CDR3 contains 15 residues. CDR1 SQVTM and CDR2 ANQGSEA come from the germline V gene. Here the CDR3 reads CSVERGRTNTDTQYF. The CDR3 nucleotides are TGCAGCGTTGAAAGGGGCCGAACTAACACAGATACGCAGTATTTT.

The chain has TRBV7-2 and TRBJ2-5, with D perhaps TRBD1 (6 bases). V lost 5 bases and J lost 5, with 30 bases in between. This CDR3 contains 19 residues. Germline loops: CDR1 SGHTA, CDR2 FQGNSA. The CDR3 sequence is CASSMGTGPPLRQGETQYF. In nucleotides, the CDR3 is TGTGCCAGCAGCATGGGAACGGGCCCTCCCCTTCGCCAGGGGGAGACCCAGTACTTC.

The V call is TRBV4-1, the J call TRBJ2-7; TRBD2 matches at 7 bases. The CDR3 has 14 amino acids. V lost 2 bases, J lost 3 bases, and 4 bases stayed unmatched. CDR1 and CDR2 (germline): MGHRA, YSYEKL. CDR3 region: CASSQTRDYYEQYF. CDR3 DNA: TGCGCCAGCAGCCAAACCCGGGACTACTACGAGCAGTACTTC.

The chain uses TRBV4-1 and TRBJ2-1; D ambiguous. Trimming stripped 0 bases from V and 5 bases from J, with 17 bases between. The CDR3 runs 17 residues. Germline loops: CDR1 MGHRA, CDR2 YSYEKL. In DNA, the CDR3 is TGCGCCAGCAGCCAAGATAATGTCGGTCGCAGCGACAATGAGCAGTTCTTC. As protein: CASSQDNVGRSDNEQFF.

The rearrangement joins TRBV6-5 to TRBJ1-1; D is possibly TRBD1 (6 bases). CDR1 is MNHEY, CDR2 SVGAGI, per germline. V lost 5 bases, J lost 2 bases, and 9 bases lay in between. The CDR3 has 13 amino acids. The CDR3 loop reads CASSNGGNTEAFF. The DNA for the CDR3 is TGTGCCAGCAGTAATGGGGGCAACACTGAAGCTTTCTTT.

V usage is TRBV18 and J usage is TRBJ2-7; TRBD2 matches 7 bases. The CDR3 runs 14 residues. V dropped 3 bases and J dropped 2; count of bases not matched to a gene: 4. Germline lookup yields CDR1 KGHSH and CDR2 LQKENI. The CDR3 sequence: CASSPGGSAYEQYF. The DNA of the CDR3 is TGTGCCAGCTCACCGGGGGGGAGCGCCTACGAGCAGTACTTC.

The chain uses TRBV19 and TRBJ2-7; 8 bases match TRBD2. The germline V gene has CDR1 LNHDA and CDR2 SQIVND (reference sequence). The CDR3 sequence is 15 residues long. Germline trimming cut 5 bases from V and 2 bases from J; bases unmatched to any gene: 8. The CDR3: CASSPDSGAAYEQYF. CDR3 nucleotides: TGTGCCAGTAGTCCAGATAGCGGGGCTGCCTACGAGCAGTACTTC.

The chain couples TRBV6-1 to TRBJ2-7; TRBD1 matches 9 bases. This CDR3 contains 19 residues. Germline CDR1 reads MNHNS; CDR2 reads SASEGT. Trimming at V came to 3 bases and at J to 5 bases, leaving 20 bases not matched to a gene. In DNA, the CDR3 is TGTGCCAGCAGTGAGACCTCGGGACAGGGTTTTTCCTTCCCAGACGAGCAGTACTTC. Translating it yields CASSETSGQGFSFPDEQYF.

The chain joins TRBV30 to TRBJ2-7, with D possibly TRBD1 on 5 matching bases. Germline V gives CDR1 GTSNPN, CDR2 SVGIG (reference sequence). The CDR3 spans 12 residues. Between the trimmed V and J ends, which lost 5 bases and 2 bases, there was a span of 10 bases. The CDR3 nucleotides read TGTGCCTGGGGTGACAGAGCCTACGAGCAGTACTTC. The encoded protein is CAWGDRAYEQYF.

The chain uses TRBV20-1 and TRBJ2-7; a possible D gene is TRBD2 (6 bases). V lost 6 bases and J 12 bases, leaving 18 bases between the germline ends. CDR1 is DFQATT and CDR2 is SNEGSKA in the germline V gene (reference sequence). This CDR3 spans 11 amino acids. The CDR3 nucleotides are TGCAGTGCGCCGATCCAGCGGGCTGCGTACTTC. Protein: CSAPIQRAAYF.

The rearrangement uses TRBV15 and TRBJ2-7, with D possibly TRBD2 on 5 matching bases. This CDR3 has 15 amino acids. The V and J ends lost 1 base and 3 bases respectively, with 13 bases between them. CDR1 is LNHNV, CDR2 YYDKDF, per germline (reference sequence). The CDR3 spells CATSRGTATNYEQYF. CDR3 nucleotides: TGTGCCACCAGCAGAGGGACGGCGACTAACTACGAGCAGTACTTC.

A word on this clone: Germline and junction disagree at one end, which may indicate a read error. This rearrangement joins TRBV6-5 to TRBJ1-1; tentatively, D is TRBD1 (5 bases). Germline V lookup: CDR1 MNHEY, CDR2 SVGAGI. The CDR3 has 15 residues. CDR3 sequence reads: CASSYSRQKNTEDFF. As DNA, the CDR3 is TGTGCCAGCAGTTACTCGAGACAGAAGAACACTGAAGATTTCTTT.

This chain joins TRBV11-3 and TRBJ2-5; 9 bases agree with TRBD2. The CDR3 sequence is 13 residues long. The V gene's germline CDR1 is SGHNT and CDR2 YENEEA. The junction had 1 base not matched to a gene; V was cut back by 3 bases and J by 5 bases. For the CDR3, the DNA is TGTGCCAGCAGCTTGAGCGGGGGGGAGACCCAGTACTTC. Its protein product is CASSLSGGETQYF.

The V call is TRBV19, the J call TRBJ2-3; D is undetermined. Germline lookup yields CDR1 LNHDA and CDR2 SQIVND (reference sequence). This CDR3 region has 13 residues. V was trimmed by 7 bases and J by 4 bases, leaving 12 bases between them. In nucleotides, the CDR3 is TGTGCCAGTAAAAGGCCCGAGGCAGATACGCAGTATTTT. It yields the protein CASKRPEADTQYF. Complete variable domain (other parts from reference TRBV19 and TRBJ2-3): DGGITQSPKYLFRKEGQNVTLSCEQNLNHDAMYWYRQDPGQGLRLIYYSQIVNDFQKGDIAEGYSVSREKKESFPLTVTSAQKNPTAFYLCASKRPEADTQYFGPGTRLTVL.

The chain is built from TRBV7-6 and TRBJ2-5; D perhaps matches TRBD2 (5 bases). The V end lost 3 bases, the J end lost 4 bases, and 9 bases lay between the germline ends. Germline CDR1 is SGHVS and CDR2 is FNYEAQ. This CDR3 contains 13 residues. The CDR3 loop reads CASSLGEGETQYF. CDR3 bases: TGTGCCAGCAGCTTGGGAGAAGGAGAGACCCAGTACTTC.

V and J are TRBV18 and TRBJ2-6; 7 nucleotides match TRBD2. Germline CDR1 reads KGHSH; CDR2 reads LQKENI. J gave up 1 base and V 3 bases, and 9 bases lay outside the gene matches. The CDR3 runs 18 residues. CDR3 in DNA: TGTGCCAGCTCACCGGGACTACCCACCGTATCTGGGGCCAACGTCCTGACTTTC. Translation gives CASSPGLPTVSGANVLTF.

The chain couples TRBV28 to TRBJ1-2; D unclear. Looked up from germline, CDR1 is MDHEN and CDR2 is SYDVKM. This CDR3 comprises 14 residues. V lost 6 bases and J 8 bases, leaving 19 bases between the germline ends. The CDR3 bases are TGTGCCAGCAGGTCCGAACAGCTTCTACGGGGCTACACCTTC. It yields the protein CASRSEQLLRGYTF.

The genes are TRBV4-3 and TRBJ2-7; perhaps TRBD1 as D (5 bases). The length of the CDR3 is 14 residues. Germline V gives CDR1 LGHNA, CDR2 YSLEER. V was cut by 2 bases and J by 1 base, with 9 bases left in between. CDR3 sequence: CASSQFAGSYEQYF. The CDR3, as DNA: TGCGCCAGCAGCCAATTTGCAGGGTCCTACGAGCAGTACTTC.

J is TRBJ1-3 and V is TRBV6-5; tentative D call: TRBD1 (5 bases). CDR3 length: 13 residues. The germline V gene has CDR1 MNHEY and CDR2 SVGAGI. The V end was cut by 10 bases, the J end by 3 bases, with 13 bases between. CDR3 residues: CATGPGGGNTIYF. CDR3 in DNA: TGTGCCACCGGCCCGGGGGGTGGAAACACCATATATTTT.

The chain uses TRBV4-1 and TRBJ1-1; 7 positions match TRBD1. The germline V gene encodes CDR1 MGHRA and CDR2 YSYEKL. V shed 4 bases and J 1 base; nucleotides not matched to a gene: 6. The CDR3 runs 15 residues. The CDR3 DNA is TGCGCCAGCAGCCCCCTGACAGGGAAGAACACTGAAGCTTTCTTT. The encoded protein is CASSPLTGKNTEAFF.